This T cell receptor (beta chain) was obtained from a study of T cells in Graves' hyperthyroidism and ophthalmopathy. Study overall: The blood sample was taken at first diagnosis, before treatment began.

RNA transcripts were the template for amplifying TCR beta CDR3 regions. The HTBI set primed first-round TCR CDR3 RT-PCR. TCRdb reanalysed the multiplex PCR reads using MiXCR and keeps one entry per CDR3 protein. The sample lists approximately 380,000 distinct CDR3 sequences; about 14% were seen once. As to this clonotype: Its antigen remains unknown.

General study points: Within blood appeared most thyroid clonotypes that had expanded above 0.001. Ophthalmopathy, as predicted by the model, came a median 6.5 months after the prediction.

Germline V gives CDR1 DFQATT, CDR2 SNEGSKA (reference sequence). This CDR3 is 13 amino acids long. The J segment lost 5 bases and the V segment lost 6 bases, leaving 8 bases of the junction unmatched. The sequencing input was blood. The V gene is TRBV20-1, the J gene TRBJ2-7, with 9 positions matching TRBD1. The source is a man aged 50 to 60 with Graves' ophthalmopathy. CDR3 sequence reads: CSALPGQGDEQYF. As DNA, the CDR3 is TGCAGTGCCCTCCCGGGACAGGGTGACGAGCAGTACTTC.